The 18 T cell receptor beta chains listed next were all sequenced from one sample in a study of blood T cell repertoires in COVID-19 (dated by TCRdb to between 2020 and 2021). The library was obtained by the immunoSEQ multiplex PCR assay. This is the immuneACCESS table as TCRdb keeps it, with only in-frame sequences that have V and J called. A part of the clones is gone; compared with another copy, unresolved V genes explain less than half, and the rest is unexplained. Recorded for this sample are about 300,000 clones; 85% to 90% of them occurred a single time. The ten largest clones capture 6.3% of the sample. Sequencing was done on a sample of peripheral blood. The receptors were gathered from a woman aged 45-59 years with COVID-19, enrolled during active disease.

The genes are TRBV5-1 and TRBJ2-3, with D perhaps matching TRBD2 (5 bases). The CDR3 runs 13 residues. CDR1 is SGHRS and CDR2 is YFSETQ in the germline V gene. V was cut by 5 bases and J by 4 bases, with 11 bases left in between. DNA of the CDR3: TGCGCCAGCAGGGCTCGAGCGGCAGATACGCAGTATTTT. It codes for CASRARAADTQYF.

V gene TRBV6-2 or TRBV6-3 combines with J gene TRBJ1-5; D remains ambiguous. CDR1 is MNHEY and CDR2 is SVGEGT in the germline V gene. The CDR3 runs to 13 residues. Trimming took off 2 bases at V and 3 bases at J, with 5 bases between the two ends. The CDR3 spells CASSYQVNQPQHF. The CDR3 nucleotides read TGTGCCAGCAGTTACCAGGTCAATCAGCCCCAGCATTTT.

The chain joins TRBV7-9 to TRBJ2-3; possible D gene TRBD2, 5 bases. This CDR3 comprises 15 residues. V lost 7 bases, J lost 1 base, and 15 bases lay in between. The V gene's germline CDR1 is SEHNR and CDR2 FQNEAQ (reference sequence). CDR3 in DNA: TGTGCCAGCAAACCGTCCGGGGTCGGCACAGATACGCAGTATTTT. Its protein product is CASKPSGVGTDTQYF.

V usage is TRBV15 and J usage is TRBJ2-7, with D perhaps matching TRBD2 (5 bases). The CDR3 spans 14 residues. In germline, CDR1 is LNHNV, CDR2 YYDKDF (reference sequence). V lost 0 bases and J lost 3, with 9 bases in between. CDR3 coding DNA: TGTGCCACCAGCAGAGACGCTAGCATCTACGAGCAGTACTTC. Encoded protein: CATSRDASIYEQYF.

The rearrangement uses TRBV5-1 and TRBJ2-1, with a tentative D call TRBD2 (6 bases). The V and J ends lost 0 bases and 9 bases respectively, with 16 bases between them. From germline, CDR1 is SGHRS and CDR2 YFSETQ. The CDR3 is made up of 15 amino acids. CDR3 DNA sequence: TGCGCCAGCAGCTTGGTCGGCGGGACCGGGTTTGAGCAGTTCTTC. It codes for CASSLVGGTGFEQFF.

The CDR3 nucleotides are TGTGCCAGCAGTCCAGATACAGATACGCAGTATTTT. This codes for CASSPDTDTQYF. The chain has TRBV27 and TRBJ2-3, with D uncertain. The CDR3 has 12 residues. Trimming shortened V by 5 bases and J by 3 bases, and 6 bases separated the two germline ends. CDR1 is MNHEY, CDR2 SMNVEV, per germline (reference sequence).

The chain combines TRBV5-1 with TRBJ2-7; the match to TRBD1 covers 9 bases. This CDR3 spans 14 amino acids. CDR1 and CDR2 from the germline V gene are SGHRS and YFSETQ. Trimming cost V 4 bases and J 5 bases; bases outside gene matches: 7. CDR3 sequence (DNA): TGCGCCAGCAGCCAGACAGGGGGGGAGGACGAGCAGTACTTC. Its translation is CASSQTGGEDEQYF. Full variable domain (remainder filled in from reference TRBV5-1 and TRBJ2-7): KAGVTQTPRYLIKTRGQQVTLSCSPISGHRSVSWYQQTPGQGLQFLFEYFSETQRNKGNFPGRFSGRQFSNSRSEMNVSTLELGDSALYLCASSQTGGEDEQYFGPGTRLTVT.

The rearrangement uses TRBV7-9 and TRBJ1-6; D remains unclear. The V end lost 2 bases, the J end lost 0 bases, and 11 bases lay between the germline ends. This CDR3 contains 17 residues. Germline values: CDR1 SEHNR, CDR2 FQNEAQ (reference sequence). The DNA of the CDR3 is TGTGCCAGCAGCTTAACTTTTACAGTCTCCTATAATTCACCCCTCCACTTT. Translated: CASSLTFTVSYNSPLHF.

J is TRBJ2-7 and V is TRBV7-2, with D possibly matching TRBD2 (7 bases). Trimming stripped 6 bases from V and 5 bases from J, with 17 bases between. Germline V CDR1 and CDR2: SGHTA, FQGNSA. The CDR3 runs 14 residues. The CDR3: CASRGGPGGNEQYF. CDR3 bases: TGTGCCAGCAGGGGGGGGCCGGGGGGCAACGAGCAGTACTTC.

This clone was seen a handful of times. V and J are TRBV4-2 and TRBJ1-5; 7 nucleotides line up with TRBD1. Germline CDR1 reads LGHNA; CDR2 reads YNFKEQ. The CDR3 covers 15 residues. With V trimmed by 8 bases and J by 0 bases, 7 bases remained unmatched. In DNA form, the CDR3 reads TGTGCCAGCCGAAACAGGGGAACTAGCAATCAGCCCCAGCATTTT. Translated, it gives CASRNRGTSNQPQHF.

The V call is TRBV7-2, the J call TRBJ2-1; 9 bases line up with TRBD2. The trim removed 1 base at V and 8 bases at J, leaving 6 bases unmatched. Germline CDR1 SGHTA, CDR2 FQGNSA. The CDR3 runs to 15 residues. CDR3 coding DNA: TGTGCCAGCAGCTTAGTTGGTAGCGGGAGTTATGAGCAGTTCTTC. It specifies CASSLVGSGSYEQFF.

The V call is TRBV6-6, the J call TRBJ2-1, with a tentative D call TRBD1 (5 bases). Looked up from germline, CDR1 is MNHNY and CDR2 is SVGAGI (reference sequence). The CDR3 is made up of 14 amino acids. V lost 2 bases and J lost 5, with 10 bases in between. The CDR3 here is CASSYTGPDNEQFF. DNA of the CDR3: TGTGCCAGCAGTTACACAGGACCAGACAATGAGCAGTTCTTC.

The chain combines TRBV6-2 or TRBV6-3 with TRBJ2-1; 7 nucleotides align to TRBD2. Germline assignment: CDR1 MNHEY and CDR2 SVGEGT. The length of the CDR3 is 16 residues. V lost 6 bases and J lost 1; bases outside the gene matches: 9. CDR3: CASSQRAGDSYNEQFF. CDR3 DNA sequence: TGTGCCAGCAGCCAACGGGCGGGAGATTCCTACAATGAGCAGTTCTTC.

The chain has TRBV19 and TRBJ1-1; D uncertain. The germline CDR1 and CDR2 sequences are LNHDA and SQIVND (reference sequence). V lost 1 base and J 1 base, leaving 13 bases between the germline ends. The CDR3 sequence is 16 residues long. The CDR3 sequence is CASSIAHHSRNTEAFF. The CDR3 DNA reads as TGTGCCAGTAGTATAGCCCATCACAGCAGGAACACTGAAGCTTTCTTT.

The V and J genes are TRBV3-1 (or the pseudogene TRBV3-2) and TRBJ1-3; 11 nucleotides match TRBD1. This CDR3 contains 17 residues. Trimming at V came to 7 bases and at J to 0 bases, leaving 8 bases not matched to a gene. Germline-derived CDR1 and CDR2 are LGHDT and YNNKEL (reference sequence). CDR3 bases: TGTGCCAGCATTCCTCGGGGGACAGGGGGCTCTGGAAACACCATATATTTT. Translating gives CASIPRGTGGSGNTIYF.

V gene TRBV9 combines with J gene TRBJ2-5, with D perhaps matching TRBD1 (6 bases). The germline gives CDR1 SGDLS, CDR2 YYNGEE. CDR3 size: 15 residues. With 0 bases removed from V and 2 bases from J, the gap between germline ends came to 11 bases. This CDR3 reads CASSVAPTGQETQYF. The CDR3 DNA is TGTGCCAGCAGCGTAGCTCCGACAGGACAAGAGACCCAGTACTTC.

The genes are TRBV19 and TRBJ2-3; TRBD1 agrees at 9 bases. The trim removed 8 bases at V and 4 bases at J, leaving 10 bases unmatched. CDR3 size: 15 residues. CDR1 is LNHDA, CDR2 SQIVND, per germline (reference sequence). The DNA of the CDR3 is TGTGCCAGTCGAGTACCGGGACAGGGCCCAGATACGCAGTATTTT. Translation: CASRVPGQGPDTQYF.

The rearrangement uses TRBV9 and TRBJ1-2; TRBD1 matches 10 bases. Germline loops: CDR1 SGDLS, CDR2 YYNGEE. CDR3 length: 17 residues. The V and J ends lost 3 bases and 8 bases, in that order; junction bases with no gene match: 16. The CDR3 region has the DNA TGTGCCAGCAGCGGAGAGGGACAGGGGATGGGATCGGGCGGCTACACCTTC. It codes for CASSGEGQGMGSGGYTF.